This entry describes one TCR beta chain. This clone's antigen is unknown. The sample belongs to a study of cytomegalovirus exposure and HLA in healthy donors (dated by TCRdb to between 2016 and 2019). The study in broad terms: In an earlier analysis of 587 of the donors, under 300 Gb of sequence data and roughly 100 million unique TCR beta sequences from 150 million to 200 million T cells were reported. Roughly 300 gigabases of sequencing data and tens of millions of unique TCR sequences made up an early release that covered several hundred HLA-typed donors. The genetic ancestry cluster associated with self-reported Caucasian donors included around 76% of the 398 genotyped donors. The aim of the study was to test whether cataloging public T cell receptors could identify signatures of past pathogen exposure. The T cell repertoires of around 730 subjects were profiled by immunosequencing and related to cytomegalovirus serostatus. In addition to the first cohort of roughly 700 subjects, a separate validation cohort of 130 or so different subjects was used. The study combined high-throughput TCR immunosequencing, statistical association of individual TCRs with disease status, and machine learning to predict cytomegalovirus infection status. In a later analysis, previously published TCR beta repertoires from several hundred donors were re-analyzed and high-resolution HLA genotyping was added so that TCR occurrence patterns could be studied. In the later analysis, no new phenotypic data were used to find candidate immune exposures; instead, reliance was placed on TCR beta sequences and their occurrence across donors. An earlier analysis of some 500 of the donors used high-throughput TCR beta sequencing to judge whether each TCR beta V gene segment behaved as functional or pseudogenic. Donor age, sex, ethnicity and CMV serostatus were collected together with the repertoire data. In a later genetic analysis, genome-wide SNP genotypes for about 55% of the roughly 700 donors were used, and that subset was treated as a discovery cohort. All discovery cohort repertoires had been generated on a single sequencing platform. Class I and class II HLA loci were covered by the typing at four-digit resolution. The number of donors typed differed by locus, with roughly 620-640 for A, B, C, DRB1 and DQB1, 522 for DQA1, over 600 for DPA1, and around 450 for DPB1. Several DR-DQ haplotypes were handled as single units for association and clustering, since linkage in the cohort was strong. Among 398 genotyped donors of the cohort, an average of roughly 230,000 unique TCR beta nucleotide sequences was sequenced per donor, of which about 20% were non-productive.

From the germline V gene, CDR1 is ENHRY and CDR2 is SYGVKD. From V the trimming removes 2 bases and from J it removes 0 bases, while the gene matches leave 9 bases of the junction unaccounted for. The CDR3, cysteine through phenylalanine, is 18 amino acids long. Only the CDR3 part of the read is kept: 54 bases, read in frame from the first base. The library was built by means of the immunoSEQ multiplex PCR assay. The multiplex PCR relied on a mix of 60 forward primers for TCR Vbeta segments and 13 reverse primers for TCR Jbeta segments. Amplification of the CDR3 region of rearranged TCR beta genes was performed with a multiplex PCR assay on genomic DNA. The amplified TCR beta libraries were sequenced on the Illumina HiSeq System as 87-base-pair reads. In the original analysis: Across the 700 or so repertoires, a later analysis counted approximately 83 million unique TCR beta chains, 8.5 million to 12 million of which were shared by at least two donors. Raw reads were error-corrected and collapsed into unique sequences by a nearest-neighbor algorithm in which closely related sequences were merged to remove PCR and sequencing errors. CDR3 sequences were aligned to IMGT reference sequences to assign V, D and J gene segments. For a sequence to be retained, at least a six-nucleotide match to both a V gene segment and a J gene segment was required. Rearrangements were classified as productive when the CDR3 lacked stop codons and remained in frame with V and J, and all other rearrangements were classified as non-productive. CDR3 was defined by IMGT convention, running from the second conserved V-encoded cysteine to the conserved J-encoded phenylalanine. The earlier analysis of some 600 of the donors excluded sequences that lacked an unambiguous match to a single V gene segment. In an earlier analysis of approximately 610 of the donors, V segments were called functional above 56.7% productive rearrangements and were called segregating when the between-donor standard deviation exceeded 5%. To diagnose cytomegalovirus status from the catalog of TCR beta chain sequences, a statistical classification framework was built. A later analysis assigned V and J genes by comparing TCR nucleotide sequences with IMGT/GENE-DB human TR gene sequences. Using the TCRdist pipeline, a later analysis assigned CDR3 sequences along with most-parsimonious VDJ recombination scenarios. In a later analysis, every TCR beta chain was defined by the combination of its CDR3 amino acid sequence and its V-gene family, and reads without a unique V-gene family were dropped. As a way to deal with suspected cross-contamination and a sequencing artifact, a later analysis dropped nearly 600 nucleotide sequences that were highly shared and had low generation probability. For each public chain, a later analysis derived a clonal expansion index from normalized ranks of inferred template counts within each repertoire. In a later analysis, generation probabilities were computed with a VDJ recombination model fitted to out-of-frame rearrangements, and the resulting probabilities were checked against IGoR. In a later analysis, hypergeometric tests were used to score TCR-TCR, TCR-HLA and TCR-CMV co-occurrence, with a repertoire-size bias correction applied to TCR pairs. In a later analysis, false discovery rates were estimated by permuting HLA or CMV assignments 20 times. In a later analysis, co-occurring TCRs were grouped using DBSCAN, and TCRdist sequence similarity was added for clustering within HLA-allele-positive subsets. For co-occurrence clustering, repertoires with fewer than 30,000 or more than 120,000 public chains were excluded, along with four or five repertoires with anomalous nucleotide sharing. The source is immuneACCESS, and TCRdb retained only in-frame sequences with V and J called. Part of the clones is not carried over; for the studies checked, unresolved V genes explain less than half of this, and the remainder is unexplained. The DNA was the basis for D and trimming; V, J and clone size are from that table. The table for this sample records around 76,000 clones. The ten largest make up 4.5% to 6% of the sample.

The cohort was made up of roughly 670 healthy bone marrow donors. Cohort members were all nominally healthy when sampled, although unrecorded immune exposures were likely present. The donor was CMV seronegative and belonged to the group of 352 seronegative cohort members. A peripheral blood sample was provided by each donor, and peripheral blood mononuclear cells were used for TCR beta sequencing. Genomic DNA was extracted from the blood cell samples with the Qiagen DNeasy Blood Extraction Kit. Summary of the overall study and its limitations: The authors suggested that the approach could potentially be generalized to other disease states and immunological phenotypes. According to a later analysis, TCR association rates differed among HLA loci, with DRB1 alleles showing the most associated TCRs and HLA-C alleles showing the fewest. In an earlier analysis of about 550 of the donors, most TCR beta V segments were observed in productive rearrangements about 87% or about 30% of the time, broadly matching IMGT annotations. Roughly uniform sequencing depth across donors was assumed in presence/absence analyses, although this assumption may not hold. Across donors, most TCR sequences were observed very rarely, whereas some public TCRs were present in many individuals. Correlated functional status among segregating V segments might reflect linkage disequilibrium, but an unknown experimental factor could not be ruled out. In a later analysis, HLA-associated TCR beta chains showed more clonal expansion and lower generation probabilities than non-associated chains that were equally common. A further reported finding was that TCR beta sequences accurately predicted the HLA-A and HLA-B alleles for most subjects in the first cohort. HLA typing was unavailable for some donors at each locus, so association tests used only the typed subset. A later analysis reported that several top co-occurrence clusters appeared linked to parvovirus B19, influenza, CMV and Epstein-Barr virus. A later genetic analysis reported fewer N-insertions in productive TCRs among donors in an Asian-associated ancestry cluster than the roughly 690-donor mean. Strong co-occurrence of HLA alleles, especially DR and DQ, made assigning TCR associations to individual alleles difficult. The sequencing pipeline was judged likely to have produced a cluster of highly shared sequence variants as a technical artifact. In vitro tests confirmed that a few of the cytomegalovirus-associated TCR beta chains recognize cytomegalovirus antigens. A total of about 180 TCR beta chains were listed by the study as associated with cytomegalovirus. The classifier was reported to diagnose cytomegalovirus status with high specificity and sensitivity in both the original and validation cohorts. In a later analysis, most CMV-associated TCR beta chains were found to appear HLA-restricted, with HLA associations seemingly driven largely by CMV exposure. Because the 87-base-pair reads could not distinguish some IMGT-functional V segments, including TRBV6-2 and TRBV6-3, those segments were excluded. Only TCR beta chains were sequenced in this cohort, and the absence of alpha or paired-chain data limited detectable features. An association between a missense DCLRE1C variant and V-gene and J-gene trimming of TCR beta chains was found in a later genetic analysis and replicated in an independent cohort. For the cohort, immune exposure information was limited to CMV serostatus. In a later analysis, 15,000 to 20,000 TCR beta sequences were associated with specific HLA alleles at a false discovery rate of 0.05. Because counts were too low, approximately 15 rarely observed V segments, including chromosome 9 orphons, were excluded from the earlier analysis of roughly 580 of the donors.

The sequence was collected from a man aged 40-49 years in good health and CMV-seronegative. This receptor chain uses TRBV10-3 and TRBJ1-5; TRBD1 fits 8 bases in the junction. The sequencing sample was made of PBMCs. The bases are TGTGCCATCAGTGAGCGAAAGACAGGGGCACATAGCAATCAGCCCCAGCATTTT. Its protein is CAISERKTGAHSNQPQHF.